The entry below gives a single T cell receptor (beta chain) sequence along with its context. Its antigen is unknown. Base qualities are not provided; no much larger clone lies one nucleotide away. CDR1 and CDR2 were assigned from the germline V gene as KGHDR and SFDVKD. The CDR3 goes from the cysteine to the phenylalanine over 14 residues. CDR3 DNA only is kept here, 42 bases in frame from base 1. V is shortened by 4 bases, J by 14 bases, and the region joining them spans 20 bases. This sample is drawn from a study of T cell repertoires in cytomegalovirus infection (dated 2019 in TCRdb). A note on the overall study: Alongside well-studied HLA-B-restricted epitopes, the peptide stimulations were aimed at recently identified HLA-C-restricted CMV epitopes, whose presentation resists viral immunomodulation. Because public TCR beta signatures pointed to carriage of CMV infection together with the matching HLA type, the HLA type of each donor mattered for the analysis. Summary of the overall study and its limitations: The ex vivo response was dominated by HLA-C-restricted CMV-specific TCR beta clonotypes, and the single most frequent clonotype in two of eight donors was supplied by these HLA-C-restricted clonotypes. In both this cohort and an independent cohort of more than 350 donors, the cumulative frequency of public TCR beta family members distinguished carriers of CMV infection plus the relevant HLA type.

The intended sense of this specimen's treatment or condition label: in vitro stimulation with specific CMV peptide epitopes to enrich CMV-specific T cells. Sequencer: Illumina HiSeq 1500. TCRdb cleaned the public reads at Q25 with fastp, built clones with MiXCR and kept in-frame beta chains. Each entry is one CDR3 protein sequence, shown with its most common DNA and genes. This sample comprises fewer than 1,000,000 distinct CDR3 sequences, less than 40% of them detected only once. The ten most abundant clones make up roughly an eighth of the sample. The TCR comes from a human donor in good health (CMV status not recorded). Some clones in this sample may be carry-over from other donors' samples. Rearrangement joined TRBV24-1 to TRBJ1-3, with a weak D call of TRBD1 (5 bases match). The material sequenced was cultured CD8+ T cells from PBMCs, taken from culture after CMV antigen stimulation. The base sequence is TGTGCCACCAGTGACACCAGGGAGGGGCCGCCCGTATATTTT. The translation is CATSDTREGPPVYF.